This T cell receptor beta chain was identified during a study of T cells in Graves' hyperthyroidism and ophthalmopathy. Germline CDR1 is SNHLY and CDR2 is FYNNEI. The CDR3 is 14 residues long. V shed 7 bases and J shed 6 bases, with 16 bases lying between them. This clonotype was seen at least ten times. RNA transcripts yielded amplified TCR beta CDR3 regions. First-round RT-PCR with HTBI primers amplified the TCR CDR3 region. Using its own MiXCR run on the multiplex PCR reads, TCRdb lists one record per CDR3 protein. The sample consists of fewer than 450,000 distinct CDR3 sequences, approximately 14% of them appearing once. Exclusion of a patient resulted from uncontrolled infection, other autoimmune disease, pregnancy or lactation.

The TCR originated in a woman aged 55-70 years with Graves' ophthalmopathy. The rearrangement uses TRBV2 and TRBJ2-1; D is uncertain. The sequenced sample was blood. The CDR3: CASITNPRSNEQFF. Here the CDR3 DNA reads TGTGCCAGCATTACAAACCCCCGGTCCAATGAGCAGTTCTTC.